The entry that follows covers one T cell receptor (beta chain) sequence. Its target antigen remains unknown. No base-level quality is on record; no much larger clone is a single base apart. TCRbeta CDR3 regions were amplified from genomic DNA using the immunoSEQ Assay, a bias-controlled multiplex PCR. The original pipeline was this. The number of nucleated cells in each sample was estimated by amplification of reference gene primers within the assay. To quantify the absolute abundance of each unique TCRbeta CDR3 rearrangement, sequence reads were collapsed and filtered. For each sample, productive Simpson clonality was calculated by taking the square root of Simpson's diversity index across productive rearrangements. Sourced from immuneACCESS, this table was stored by TCRdb with only in-frame sequences that have V and J called. A share of the clones is absent; for the studies checked, an unresolved V gene accounts for under half, and the remainder has no known explanation. The DNA gave D and trimming, while V, J and clone size come from that table. The sample contains roughly 140,000 clones, approximately 80% of them found a single time. The ten largest clones add up to around 35% of the sample.

V is cut back by 6 bases and J by 5 bases, with 4 bases in the junction unmatched. From cysteine to phenylalanine, the CDR3 is 14 amino acids long. Only the CDR3 portion is preserved as DNA: 42 bases, with reading frame beginning at the first base. Via the germline V gene, CDR1 is SGHTA and CDR2 FQGTGA. These data are taken from a study of blood T cell repertoires in COVID-19 (dated by TCRdb to about 2020). Regarding the study in general: The collaborator samples originated in the United States, Italy and Spain and spanned the acute and convalescent phases of COVID-19. The material from the prospective study consisted of cDNA or gDNA derived from T cells, B-cell-depleted T cells, or PBMCs. Subjects who had been exposed to COVID-19, were actively infected with it, or had recovered from it provided the deeply sampled blood TCRbeta repertoires that made up the dataset. The repertoires were released in a freely available public database meant as a resource for research on the immune response to SARS-CoV-2. The samples were drawn from two sources: the first 160 participants of the ongoing ImmuneRACE study, and fewer than 1,500 subjects contributed by 6 global collaborators. The sample metadata nearly always contained a de-identified subject ID, COVID-19 status, age in years and sex. Where available, HLA class I and class II types were obtained from metadata supplied by the sample provider rather than from assay-based typing.

Whole blood was collected in K2EDTA tubes by collaborating institutions according to the institutions' own protocols. For TCRbeta analysis, collaborators shipped samples as frozen whole blood, isolated PBMCs, or DNA extracted from either of those sample types. The paper as a whole reports these results and caveats: Clinical and demographic metadata were provided uncurated, with the amount varying by source and participant.

Sequencing was carried out using peripheral blood. The sequence joins TRBV7-3 to TRBJ2-3; 11 central bases correspond to TRBD2. The TCR sequence derives from a human donor in a cohort sampled during active COVID-19. In nucleotides, the sequence is TGTGCCAGCAGTCCTAGCGGGGGGCGAGATACGCAGTATTTT. Translated, it reads CASSPSGGRDTQYF.